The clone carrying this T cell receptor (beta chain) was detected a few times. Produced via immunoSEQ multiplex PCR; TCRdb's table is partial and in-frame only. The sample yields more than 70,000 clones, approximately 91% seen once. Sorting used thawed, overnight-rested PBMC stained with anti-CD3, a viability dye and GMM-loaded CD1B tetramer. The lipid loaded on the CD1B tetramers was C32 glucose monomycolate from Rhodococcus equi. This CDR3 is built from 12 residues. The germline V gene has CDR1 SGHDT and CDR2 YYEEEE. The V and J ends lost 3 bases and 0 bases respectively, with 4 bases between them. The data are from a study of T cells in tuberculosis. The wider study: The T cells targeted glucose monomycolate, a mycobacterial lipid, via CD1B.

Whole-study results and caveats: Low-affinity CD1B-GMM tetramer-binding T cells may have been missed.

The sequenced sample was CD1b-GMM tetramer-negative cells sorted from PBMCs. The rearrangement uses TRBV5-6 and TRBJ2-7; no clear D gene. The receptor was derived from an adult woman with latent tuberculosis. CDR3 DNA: TGTGCCAGCAGCTCTTACTCCTACGAGCAGTACTTC. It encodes CASSSYSYEQYF.